The 14 T cell receptor beta chains listed next were all sequenced from one sample in a study of T cell responses to AZD1222 COVID-19 vaccine. Clones were sequenced by immunoSEQ multiplex PCR, and TCRdb holds only the in-frame ones, with some missing. In the table there are about 190,000 clones, approximately 92% of which are singletons. The source was peripheral blood, collected on day 0 of AZD1222 vaccination. These receptors came from an adult in good health.

The chain uses TRBV4-1 and TRBJ2-2; TRBD2 might be the D (7 bases). Trimming cost V 0 bases and J 7 bases, with 12 bases left between them. The CDR3 has 15 residues. Germline CDR1 is MGHRA and CDR2 is YSYEKL. The CDR3 DNA reads as TGCGCCAGCAGCCAAGAGGGGGGGCCGGACGGGGAGCTGTTTTTT. This gives the protein CASSQEGGPDGELFF.

V gene TRBV4-1 combines with J gene TRBJ1-2; TRBD1 might be the D (5 bases). CDR3 length: 16 amino acids. Deletions cut 0 bases from V and 2 bases from J, with 13 bases between. Germline-derived CDR1 and CDR2 are MGHRA and YSYEKL. CDR3 loop: CASSQDSGQTNYGYTF. CDR3 coding DNA: TGCGCCAGCAGCCAAGATTCTGGACAAACAAACTATGGCTACACCTTC.

V gene TRBV14 combines with J gene TRBJ1-1, with TRBD1 matching 12 bases. Germline-derived CDR1 and CDR2 are SGHDN and FVKESK. The length of the CDR3 is 18 residues. V shed 2 bases, J shed 4 bases, and the junction held 11 bases outside the gene matches. The CDR3: CASSQYSPGQGARTEAFF. The DNA of the CDR3 is TGTGCCAGCAGCCAATACTCCCCGGGACAGGGGGCGCGCACTGAAGCTTTCTTT.

DNA for the CDR3: TGTGCCAGCAGGGCCTCCCCAGATACGCAGTATTTT. It is translated as CASRASPDTQYF. The V call is TRBV6-5, the J call TRBJ2-3; D is uncertain. Trimming removed 6 bases from V and 4 bases from J, with 8 bases in between. The CDR3 has 12 amino acids. Germline V CDR1 and CDR2: MNHEY, SVGAGI.

This chain uses TRBV5-4 with TRBJ1-4; D remains ambiguous. The CDR3 covers 16 residues. Per the germline V gene, CDR1 is SGHNT and CDR2 is YYREEE (reference sequence). Trimming shortened V by 5 bases and J by 4 bases, and 18 bases separated the two germline ends. The CDR3 coding sequence is TGTGCCAGCAGACTCGCAGAGGGCGGTGGTAATGAAAAACTGTTTTTT. This sequence encodes CASRLAEGGGNEKLFF. Looking up the rest from reference TRBV5-4 and TRBJ1-4 gives the full variable domain: ETGVTQSPTHLIKTRGQQVTLRCSSQSGHNTVSWYQQALGQGPQFIFQYYREEENGRGNFPPRFSGLQFPNYSSELNVNALELDDSALYLCASRLAEGGGNEKLFFGSGTQLSVL.

This sequence joins TRBV7-9 and TRBJ2-3, with D hard to call. Trimming took off 1 base at V and 2 bases at J, with 10 bases between the two ends. CDR1 and CDR2 (germline): SEHNR, FQNEAQ (reference sequence). CDR3 length equals 15 residues. The CDR3 nucleotides are TGTGCCAGCAGCTTAGAGAGGCTCCTCACAGATACGCAGTATTTT. Residues: CASSLERLLTDTQYF.

The rearrangement uses TRBV7-2 and TRBJ2-3; 8 bases fit TRBD2. After removal of 2 bases from V and 5 bases from J, the junction contained 6 bases not matched to a gene. Germline-derived CDR1 and CDR2 are SGHTA and FQGNSA. This CDR3 contains 15 residues. CDR3 region: CASSLNGGAQDTQYF. The DNA for the CDR3 is TGTGCCAGCAGCTTAAACGGGGGGGCCCAAGATACGCAGTATTTT.

The chain has TRBV2 and TRBJ1-2; the D is unclear. Trimming took off 2 bases at V and 1 base at J, with 5 bases between the two ends. The CDR3 has 13 residues. Per the germline V gene, CDR1 is SNHLY and CDR2 is FYNNEI. The CDR3 loop reads CASSEQFNYGYTF. The CDR3 DNA follows: TGTGCCAGCAGTGAACAGTTTAACTATGGCTACACCTTC.

This sequence joins TRBV9 and TRBJ2-7; 9 positions agree with TRBD1. The CDR3 is made up of 15 amino acids. V lost 2 bases, J lost 6 bases, and 9 bases stayed unmatched. Germline V gene sequence: CDR1 SGDLS, CDR2 YYNGEE. The CDR3 DNA reads TGTGCCAGCAGCGTCTCCGGGACAGGGTATATCGAGCAGTACTTC. It yields the protein CASSVSGTGYIEQYF.

As concerns this clone: This sample includes further DNA sequences coding for the same CDR3. This chain uses TRBV5-1 with TRBJ2-3; a weak D match, TRBD1 (5 bases). Trimming took off 2 bases at V and 6 bases at J, with 10 bases between the two ends. CDR1 and CDR2 from the germline V gene are SGHRS and YFSETQ. The CDR3 extends over 13 amino acids. CDR3: CASSFWGRDTQYF. The CDR3 nucleotides read TGCGCCAGCAGCTTTTGGGGCCGGGATACGCAGTATTTT.

The genes are TRBV7-8 and TRBJ2-5; no clear D gene. Trimming shortened V by 5 bases and J by 1 base, and 8 bases separated the two germline ends. From germline, CDR1 is SGHVS and CDR2 FQNEAQ. The CDR3 consists of 13 residues. The chain's CDR3 is CASSRKTQETQYF. In nucleotides, the CDR3 is TGTGCCAGCAGCCGGAAAACCCAAGAGACCCAGTACTTC.

Details on this clone: Within the sample, other DNA sequences also encode this same CDR3. The rearrangement links TRBV7-9 to TRBJ1-6, with 10 positions matching TRBD1. Germline trimming cut 5 bases from V and 6 bases from J; bases unmatched to any gene: 4. Looked up from germline, CDR1 is SEHNR and CDR2 is FQNEAQ (reference sequence). The CDR3 totals 15 residues. CDR3 bases: TGTGCCAGCAGCCCGAGGGACAGGGGTAATTCACCCCTCCACTTT. Protein product: CASSPRDRGNSPLHF.

CDR3 protein: CAWSVLVGLAEEQFF. The CDR3 coding sequence is TGTGCCTGGAGTGTACTAGTGGGACTAGCAGAAGAGCAGTTCTTC. The rearrangement uses TRBV30 and TRBJ2-1; 9 bases line up with TRBD2. CDR1 is GTSNPN, CDR2 SVGIG, per germline (reference sequence). Trimming cost V 0 bases and J 10 bases; bases outside gene matches: 10. The CDR3 contains 15 residues.

V is TRBV12-3 or TRBV12-4 and J is TRBJ2-7, with D possibly matching TRBD1 (5 bases). The CDR3 spans 13 residues. V lost 3 bases, J lost 5 bases, and 11 bases lay in between. The CDR3 nucleotides read TGTGCCAGCAGTTTGGGGCAGGGCCACGAGCAGTACGTC. Protein sequence: CASSLGQGHEQYV.